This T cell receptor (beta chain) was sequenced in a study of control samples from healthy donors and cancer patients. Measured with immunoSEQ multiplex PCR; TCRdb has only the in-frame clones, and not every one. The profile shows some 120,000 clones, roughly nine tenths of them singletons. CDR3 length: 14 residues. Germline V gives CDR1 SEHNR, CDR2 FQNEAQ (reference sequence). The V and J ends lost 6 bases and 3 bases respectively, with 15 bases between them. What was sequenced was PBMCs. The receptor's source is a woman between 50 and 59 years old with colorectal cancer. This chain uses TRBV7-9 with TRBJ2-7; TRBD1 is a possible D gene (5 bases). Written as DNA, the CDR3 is TGTGCCAGCAGTCCCTCAGGGATCATCTACGAGCAGTACTTC. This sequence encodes CASSPSGIIYEQYF.